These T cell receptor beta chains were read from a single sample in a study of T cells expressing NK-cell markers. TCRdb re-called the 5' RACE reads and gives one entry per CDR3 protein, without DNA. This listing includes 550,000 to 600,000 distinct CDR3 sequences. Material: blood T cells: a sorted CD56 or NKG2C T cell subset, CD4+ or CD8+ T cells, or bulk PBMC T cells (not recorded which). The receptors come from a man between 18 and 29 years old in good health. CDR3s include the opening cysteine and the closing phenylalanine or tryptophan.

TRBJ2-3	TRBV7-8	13	CANVKLGTDTQYF
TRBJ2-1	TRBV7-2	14	CASIGGGTYNEQFF
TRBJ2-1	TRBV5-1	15	CASSPGTTTDNEQFF
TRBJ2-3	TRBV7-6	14	CASQDRVSTDTQYF
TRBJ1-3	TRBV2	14	CASSGRFSGNTIYF
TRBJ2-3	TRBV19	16	CASSVTWTSGTDTQYF
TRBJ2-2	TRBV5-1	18	CASSFFPLAGGNTGELFF
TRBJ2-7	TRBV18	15	CASSPAAGGSYEQYF
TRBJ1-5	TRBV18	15	CASSQTGTGNQPQHF
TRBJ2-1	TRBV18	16	CASSPLLRGSYNEQFF
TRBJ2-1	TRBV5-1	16	CASSHQKAGEGNEQFF
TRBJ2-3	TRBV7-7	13	CASASGRVDTQYF
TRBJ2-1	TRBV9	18	CASSVDPVASGIVHEQFF
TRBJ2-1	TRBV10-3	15	CAIKSSDGSYNEQFF
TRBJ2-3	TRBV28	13	CASIRQYPDTQYF
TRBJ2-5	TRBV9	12	CASSVVGETQYF
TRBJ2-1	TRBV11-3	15	CASSFLTSGSDEQFF
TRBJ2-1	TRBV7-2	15	CASSSGTAVYNEQFF
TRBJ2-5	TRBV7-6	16	CASSGGTSGLGETQYF
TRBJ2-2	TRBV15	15	CATSRGAQNTGELFF